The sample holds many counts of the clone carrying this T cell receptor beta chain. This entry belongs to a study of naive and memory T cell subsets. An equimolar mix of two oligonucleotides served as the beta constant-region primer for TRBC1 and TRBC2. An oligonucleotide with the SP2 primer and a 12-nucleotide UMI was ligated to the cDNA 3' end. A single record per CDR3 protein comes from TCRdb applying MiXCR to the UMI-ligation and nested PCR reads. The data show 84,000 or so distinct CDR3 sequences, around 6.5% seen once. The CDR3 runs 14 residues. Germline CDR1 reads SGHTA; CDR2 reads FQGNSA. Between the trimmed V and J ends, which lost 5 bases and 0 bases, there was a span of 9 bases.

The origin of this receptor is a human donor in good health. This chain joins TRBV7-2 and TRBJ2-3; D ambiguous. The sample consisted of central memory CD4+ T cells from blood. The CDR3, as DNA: TGTGCCAGCAGCGTAACGACTAGCACAGATACGCAGTATTTT. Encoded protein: CASSVTTSTDTQYF.